These 10 T cell receptor beta chains came from one sample sequenced in a study of T-cell memory formation after mild COVID-19. From the 5' RACE reads, TCRdb called clonotypes with MiXCR, one entry per CDR3 protein. In the table there are 450,000 to 700,000 distinct CDR3 sequences, 18% of which are singletons. Sequenced input: PBMCs or a T cell subset sorted from them (not recorded which). Receptors originate from an adult woman who had mild COVID-19 (a few samples of this study predate the infection). Cell type and time point are not known.

This rearrangement joins TRBV7-9 to TRBJ1-2; 7 positions match TRBD1. V trimming: 7 bases; J trimming: 11 bases; junction bases outside the gene matches: 10. The germline V gene encodes CDR1 SEHNR and CDR2 FQNEAQ (reference sequence). This CDR3 region has 12 residues. For the CDR3, the DNA is TGTGCCAGCACCGTCGGGACAGTCTATTACACCTTC. Protein: CASTVGTVYYTF.

The chain couples TRBV10-3 to TRBJ2-7; 7 positions match TRBD1. With V trimmed by 6 bases and J by 3 bases, 5 bases remained unmatched. This CDR3 is built from 13 residues. The V gene's germline CDR1 is ENHRY and CDR2 SYGVKD. The CDR3: CAISSGQVYEQYF. In DNA, the CDR3 is TGTGCCATCAGCTCCGGACAGGTCTACGAGCAGTACTTC.

This CDR3 reads CASTYGEGDEQFF. The CDR3 nucleotides read TGTGCCAGCACCTACGGTGAGGGAGATGAGCAGTTCTTC. V gene TRBV6-6 combines with J gene TRBJ2-1; D may be TRBD2 (5 bases). This CDR3 has 13 residues. V lost 7 bases and J 8 bases, leaving 15 bases between the germline ends. In germline, CDR1 is MNHNY, CDR2 SVGAGI (reference sequence).

This clonotype was seen a handful of times. The rearrangement joins TRBV7-9 to TRBJ2-3; D tentatively reads TRBD1 or TRBD2 (6 bases each). Between the trimmed V and J ends, which lost 11 bases and 3 bases, there was a span of 30 bases. This CDR3 spans 18 amino acids. Germline values: CDR1 SEHNR, CDR2 FQNEAQ (reference sequence). DNA for the CDR3: TGTGCCTCTAGTTCTCCAGGGGCCACTAGCTTTACAACAGATACGCAGTATTTT. This encodes CASSSPGATSFTTDTQYF.

This clonotype was seen only a few times. This chain uses TRBV5-4 with TRBJ2-5; D gene uncertain. Germline V gene lookup returns CDR1 SGHNT and CDR2 YYREEE (reference sequence). This CDR3 is 13 amino acids long. The ends were cut back, 4 bases at V and 1 base at J, with 8 bases in the middle. The CDR3 DNA follows: TGTGCCAGCAGCATCCCAACCCAAGAGACCCAGTACTTC. Translation gives CASSIPTQETQYF. Combining the CDR3 with reference TRBV5-4 and TRBJ2-5 gives the whole variable domain ETGVTQSPTHLIKTRGQQVTLRCSSQSGHNTVSWYQQALGQGPQFIFQYYREEENGRGNFPPRFSGLQFPNYSSELNVNALELDDSALYLCASSIPTQETQYFGPGTRLLVL.

This clonotype was seen only once. The CDR3 sequence is CASSAGSGGAGRTQYF. CDR3 nucleotide sequence: TGTGCCAGCAGCGCGGGGAGCGGGGGGGCCGGTAGGACCCAGTACTTC. The chain recombines TRBV9 with TRBJ2-5; 10 nucleotides agree with TRBD2. Per germline, CDR1 SGDLS and CDR2 YYNGEE. With V trimmed by 3 bases and J by 7 bases, 12 bases remained unmatched. The CDR3 consists of 16 residues.

This chain links TRBV20-1 with TRBJ2-7, with D perhaps being TRBD1 or TRBD2 (5 bases each). This CDR3 has 15 residues. V lost 4 bases and J 0 bases, leaving 16 bases between the germline ends. CDR1 DFQATT and CDR2 SNEGSKA come from the germline V gene (reference sequence). The CDR3 nucleotides read TGCAGTGCTAATAGCCGGGACCGAAGCTCCTACGAGCAGTACTTC. This encodes CSANSRDRSSYEQYF.

The J gene is TRBJ2-2, the V gene TRBV9, with 11 bases that match TRBD2. Germline lookup yields CDR1 SGDLS and CDR2 YYNGEE. CDR3 length: 18 amino acids. The V segment lost 0 bases and the J segment 4 bases; nucleotides outside the gene matches: 8. The CDR3 DNA reads as TGTGCCAGCAGCGTAGCTCGACTAGCGGGGAAGGGCACCGGGGAGCTGTTTTTT. Translating it yields CASSVARLAGKGTGELFF.

The chain carries TRBV11-2 and TRBJ1-2; D is unresolved. Germline values: CDR1 SGHAT, CDR2 FQNNGV. The V gene lost 5 bases and the J gene lost 1 base, with 17 bases spanning the gap. There are 16 residues in the CDR3. The CDR3 DNA reads as TGTGCCAGCAGCCGACGGACGGAGAGAGTTAACTATGGCTACACCTTC. Translation gives CASSRRTERVNYGYTF.

This clonotype was seen a few times. The CDR3 region is CASSDSLTPSGSTDTQYF. Here the CDR3 DNA reads TGCGCCAGCAGCGACAGCCTAACCCCTAGCGGGAGCACAGATACGCAGTATTTT. The chain uses TRBV5-1 and TRBJ2-3, with TRBD2 matching over 8 bases. The V segment lost 4 bases and the J segment 0 bases; nucleotides outside the gene matches: 13. CDR3 size: 18 residues. Germline CDR1 is SGHRS and CDR2 is YFSETQ.